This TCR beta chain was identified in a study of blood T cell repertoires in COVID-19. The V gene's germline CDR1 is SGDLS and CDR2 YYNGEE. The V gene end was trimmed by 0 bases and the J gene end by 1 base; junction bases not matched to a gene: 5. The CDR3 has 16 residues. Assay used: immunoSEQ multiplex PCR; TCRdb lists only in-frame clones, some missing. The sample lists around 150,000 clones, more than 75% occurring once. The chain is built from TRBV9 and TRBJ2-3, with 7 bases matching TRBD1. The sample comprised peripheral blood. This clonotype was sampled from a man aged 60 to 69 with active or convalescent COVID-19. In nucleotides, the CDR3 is TGTGCCAGCAGCGTAGGACAGGGTGCTGGCACAGATACGCAGTATTTT. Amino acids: CASSVGQGAGTDTQYF.